In this sample, the clone carrying this T cell receptor beta chain turned up many times. V shed 5 bases and J shed 3 bases, with 11 bases lying between them. CDR1 is LNHDA and CDR2 is SQIVND in the germline V gene (reference sequence). The CDR3 has 13 amino acids. The sample belongs to a study of T cell repertoires in cytomegalovirus infection. Via MiXCR, TCRdb re-called the reads, giving one row per CDR3 protein. The repertoire has hundreds of thousands of distinct CDR3 sequences, about 11% of them found once; the top ten carry 10%. This clonotype was sampled from a human donor in good health (CMV status not recorded). Some clones in this sample may be carry-over from other donors' samples. Sequenced: PBMCs. The rearrangement joins TRBV19 to TRBJ2-7; D is perhaps TRBD1 (6 bases). CDR3 residues: CASSSQGLYEQYF. The CDR3 coding sequence is TGTGCCAGTAGTTCCCAGGGGCTCTACGAGCAGTACTTC.